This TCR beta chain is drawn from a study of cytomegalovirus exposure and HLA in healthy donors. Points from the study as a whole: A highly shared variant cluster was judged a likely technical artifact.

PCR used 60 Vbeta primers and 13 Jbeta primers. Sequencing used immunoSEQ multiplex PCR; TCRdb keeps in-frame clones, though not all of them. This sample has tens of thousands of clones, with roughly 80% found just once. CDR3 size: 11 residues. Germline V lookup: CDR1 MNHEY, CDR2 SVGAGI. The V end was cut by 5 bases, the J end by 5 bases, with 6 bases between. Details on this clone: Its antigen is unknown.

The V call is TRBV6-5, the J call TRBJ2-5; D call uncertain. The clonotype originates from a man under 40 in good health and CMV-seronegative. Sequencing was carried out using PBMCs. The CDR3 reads CASSHGETQYF. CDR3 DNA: TGTGCCAGCAGTCACGGGGAGACCCAGTACTTC.